This T cell receptor (beta chain) emerged from a study of molecular identifiers for immune sequencing clone quantification. The CDR3 is 13 residues long. V lost 4 bases, J lost 5 bases, and 11 bases lay in between. Per the germline V gene, CDR1 is MGHRA and CDR2 is YSYEKL. Study-level results: Clones above 20 RNA copies contained over 98% of effector molecules and under 1% of naive molecules. Jurkat TCR RNA spiked in from one cell could reportedly be detected among 800,000 to 1,000,000 naive cells.

With listed TCR primers and previously described methods, bulk TCR libraries were prepared. In TCRdb, the PCR reads were re-called with MiXCR into one record per CDR3 protein. This table holds roughly 71,000 distinct CDR3 sequences, roughly 20% found once. CD8+CD4-CCR7+CD45RA+ sorting gave the naive CD8 T cells. Details on this clonotype: Antigen: not known. A read error is possible here, since a much larger clone lies one base away.

Material for sequencing was naive CD8+ T cells from blood, with Jurkat cell RNA spiked in. Subset noted: FACS-sorted CD8+CD4-CCR7+CD45RA+ naive T cells. The chain uses TRBV4-1 and TRBJ1-1; tentative D call: TRBD1 (5 bases). This receptor was obtained from a human donor in good health. Some libraries in this study had Jurkat cell RNA spiked in. As DNA, the CDR3 is TGCGCCAGCAGCCGGGACGGCAAAACTGAAGCTTTCTTT. It is translated as CASSRDGKTEAFF.